The entry that follows covers one T cell receptor (beta chain) sequence. These data originate in a study of blood T cell repertoires in COVID-19. The junction had 7 bases not matched to a gene; V was cut back by 0 bases and J by 0 bases. CDR1 and CDR2 from the germline V gene are SGHDT and YYEEEE. The CDR3 consists of 18 residues. Here immunoSEQ multiplex PCR was the method, and the copy in TCRdb shows in-frame clones only, minus some. The table has 200,000 or so clones, over 80% seen once. The V and J genes are TRBV5-6 and TRBJ1-3; 9 nucleotides align to TRBD1. This TCR was recovered from a young man with COVID-19, enrolled during active disease. Sequencing used peripheral blood. The CDR3, as DNA: TGTGCCAGCAGCTTGGTAGGGACAGGGATTTTCTCTGGAAACACCATATATTTT. Its translation: CASSLVGTGIFSGNTIYF.